These 30 T cell receptor beta chains were all obtained from the same sample, sequenced in a study of blood T cell repertoires in COVID-19. Generated by immunoSEQ multiplex PCR, the TCRdb table keeps only in-frame clones and is missing some. The table lists about 130,000 clones, around 84% of them singletons, with about a sixth in the top ten. Sequences were obtained from peripheral blood. The receptors derive from a woman older than 75 with acute or convalescent COVID-19.

This clone was counted once. This chain joins TRBV5-1 and TRBJ2-2; 9 positions match TRBD1. Losses at the gene ends were 4 bases for V and 7 bases for J; bases not matched to a gene: 11. Germline CDR1 SGHRS, CDR2 YFSETQ. The CDR3 sequence is 16 residues long. The CDR3 spells CASSSPGTGNGGELFF. The DNA for the CDR3 is TGCGCCAGCAGCAGTCCCGGGACAGGGAACGGCGGGGAGCTGTTTTTT. Combining the CDR3 with reference TRBV5-1 and TRBJ2-2 gives the whole variable domain KAGVTQTPRYLIKTRGQQVTLSCSPISGHRSVSWYQQTPGQGLQFLFEYFSETQRNKGNFPGRFSGRQFSNSRSEMNVSTLELGDSALYLCASSSPGTGNGGELFFGEGSRLTVL.

This chain joins TRBV4-3 and TRBJ2-2; D gene unclear. This CDR3 has 14 residues. Germline loops: CDR1 LGHNA, CDR2 YSLEER. V was cut by 1 base and J by 4 bases, with 7 bases left in between. CDR3 in amino acids: CASSQGKATGELFF. CDR3 DNA sequence: TGCGCCAGCAGCCAAGGAAAAGCCACCGGGGAGCTGTTTTTT.

This rearrangement joins TRBV11-2 to TRBJ2-5, with D possibly matching TRBD1 (6 bases). The CDR3 runs to 14 residues. V was clipped by 1 base and J by 5 bases, with 11 bases between them. The germline V gene has CDR1 SGHAT and CDR2 FQNNGV. CDR3 residues: CASSLVQGLETQYF. As DNA, the CDR3 is TGTGCCAGCAGCTTAGTCCAGGGGTTGGAGACCCAGTACTTC.

V is TRBV6-5 and J is TRBJ1-1; tentatively, D is TRBD1 (6 bases). The CDR3 spans 15 residues. Germline assignment: CDR1 MNHEY and CDR2 SVGAGI. With 6 bases removed from V and 1 base from J, the gap between germline ends came to 15 bases. CDR3 region: CASSRDRLPNTEAFF. In DNA form, the CDR3 reads TGTGCCAGCAGCCGAGACAGGTTGCCGAACACTGAAGCTTTCTTT.

The chain is built from TRBV7-9 and TRBJ1-1; D is perhaps TRBD1 (6 bases). V was cut by 1 base and J by 4 bases, with 16 bases left in between. Germline assignment: CDR1 SEHNR and CDR2 FQNEAQ (reference sequence). The CDR3 covers 16 residues. CDR3 in DNA: TGTGCCAGCAGCTTAGGATACGGGGGCGGGGGCACTGAAGCTTTCTTT. Protein product: CASSLGYGGGGTEAFF. The whole variable domain, filled in from reference TRBV7-9 and TRBJ1-1, reads DTGVSQNPRHKITKRGQNVTFRCDPISEHNRLYWYRQTLGQGPEFLTYFQNEAQLEKSRLLSDRFSAERPKGSFSTLEIQRTEQGDSAMYLCASSLGYGGGGTEAFFGQGTRLTVV.

This rearrangement joins TRBV25-1 to TRBJ1-2; TRBD1 aligns across 8 bases. The germline V gene encodes CDR1 MGHDK and CDR2 SYGVNS. This CDR3 comprises 15 residues. After removal of 5 bases from V and 4 bases from J, the junction contained 9 bases not matched to a gene. In nucleotides, the CDR3 is TGTGCCAGCAGTCCCCGGACAGGGACCTTCTATGGCTACACCTTC. It specifies CASSPRTGTFYGYTF.

J is TRBJ1-5 and V is TRBV10-2, with TRBD1 as a possible D gene (5 bases). The V gene lost 7 bases and the J gene lost 3 bases, with 16 bases spanning the gap. Germline V lookup: CDR1 WSHSY, CDR2 SAAADI. This CDR3 contains 15 residues. CDR3 loop: CASTASGGSNQPQHF. The CDR3 DNA follows: TGCGCCAGCACCGCCAGCGGGGGATCCAATCAGCCCCAGCATTTT.

The chain employs TRBV3-1 (or the pseudogene TRBV3-2) and TRBJ1-3; D unresolved. Germline V lookup: CDR1 LGHDT, CDR2 YNNKEL (reference sequence). Trimming took off 7 bases at V and 0 bases at J, with 10 bases between the two ends. CDR3 length equals 14 residues. CDR3 residues: CASTSHLSGNTIYF. The CDR3, as DNA: TGTGCCAGCACCTCACACCTCTCTGGAAACACCATATATTTT.

The rearrangement uses TRBV18 and TRBJ1-6; D is perhaps TRBD1 (6 bases). The CDR3 runs to 15 residues. CDR1 KGHSH and CDR2 LQKENI come from the germline V gene. Trimming cost V 5 bases and J 7 bases, with 15 bases left between them. In DNA, the CDR3 is TGTGCCAGCTCATCCGGGACAATCTCCAATTCACCCCTCCACTTT. Amino acid sequence: CASSSGTISNSPLHF. The complete variable domain, with remaining parts taken from reference TRBV18 and TRBJ1-6, reads NAGVMQNPRHLVRRRGQEARLRCSPMKGHSHVYWYRQLPEEGLKFMVYLQKENIIDESGMPKERFSAEFPKEGPSILRIQQVVRGDSAAYFCASSSGTISNSPLHFGNGTRLTVT.

This clone appeared a single time. This sequence joins TRBV12-5 and TRBJ2-7, with TRBD1 matching over 8 bases. V was clipped by 2 bases and J by 1 base; unmatched bases: 7. The CDR3 runs 16 residues. The V gene's germline CDR1 is LGHNT and CDR2 FRNRAP. CDR3 residues: CASGLSRTGRSYEQYF. The CDR3 DNA reads as TGTGCTAGTGGTTTGTCCCGGACAGGGAGGTCCTACGAGCAGTACTTC.

The rearrangement uses TRBV19 and TRBJ2-5, with 14 nucleotides matching TRBD2. The CDR3 has 14 residues. J gave up 8 bases and V 6 bases, and 5 bases lay outside the gene matches. Germline V gene lookup returns CDR1 LNHDA and CDR2 SQIVND (reference sequence). As DNA, the CDR3 is TGTGCCAGTAGCCCCGGGACTAGCGGGAGTACCCAGTACTTC. The encoded protein is CASSPGTSGSTQYF.

The chain carries TRBV7-9 and TRBJ1-2; a possible D gene is TRBD1 (6 bases). CDR1 and CDR2 from the germline V gene are SEHNR and FQNEAQ (reference sequence). With 6 bases removed from V and 7 bases from J, the gap between germline ends came to 12 bases. The CDR3 extends over 12 amino acids. CDR3 sequence (DNA): TGTGCCAGCAGTTTTACAGGGTTTGGCTACACCTTC. This encodes CASSFTGFGYTF.

This sequence joins TRBV5-5 and TRBJ2-3; 10 nucleotides line up with TRBD2. Germline V gene data show CDR1 as SGHKS and CDR2 as YYEKEE (reference sequence). With V trimmed by 7 bases and J by 3 bases, 8 bases remained unmatched. This CDR3 spans 15 amino acids. This chain's CDR3 is CASSTSGAVTDTQYF. Written as DNA, the CDR3 is TGTGCCAGCTCTACTAGCGGGGCTGTTACAGATACGCAGTATTTT.

V is TRBV12-3 or TRBV12-4 and J is TRBJ1-2, with a possible D match to TRBD1 (6 bases). The CDR3 contains 13 residues. The V gene lost 2 bases and the J gene lost 2 bases, with 6 bases spanning the gap. As DNA, the CDR3 is TGTGCCAGCAGTTTAACAGGGAACTATGGCTACACCTTC. Encoded protein: CASSLTGNYGYTF.

The V gene is TRBV19, the J gene TRBJ1-3; 10 bases fit TRBD1. The CDR3 consists of 16 residues. The ends lost 5 bases at V and 2 bases at J; junction bases unmatched: 6. Germline loops: CDR1 LNHDA, CDR2 SQIVND (reference sequence). CDR3 nucleotides: TGTGCCAGTAGTTCCCAGGACAGGGGGACTGGAAACACCATATATTTT. Translating it yields CASSSQDRGTGNTIYF.

Concerning this clone itself: The junction departs from germline at one end; a sequencing error may be responsible. V gene TRBV13 combines with J gene TRBJ2-5, with 9 bases that match TRBD1. The CDR3 has 14 residues. Germline loops: CDR1 PRHDT, CDR2 FYEKMQ (reference sequence). CDR3 residues: CASSIGQGQETQYF. The CDR3 DNA is TGTGCCAGCAGCATAGGACAGGGGCAAGAGACCCAGTACTTC.

The chain couples TRBV6-1 to TRBJ2-2; no definite D call. CDR1 is MNHNS and CDR2 is SASEGT in the germline V gene. V was trimmed by 2 bases and J by 0 bases, leaving 7 bases between them. This CDR3 is built from 15 residues. This chain's CDR3 is CASSERDTNTGELFF. The CDR3 DNA reads TGTGCCAGCAGTGAACGAGATACGAACACCGGGGAGCTGTTTTTT.

Only one count was recorded for this clone. The chain couples TRBV5-1 to TRBJ1-1; no reliable D call. The germline gives CDR1 SGHRS, CDR2 YFSETQ. Trimming cost V 4 bases and J 0 bases, with 10 bases left between them. This CDR3 spans 14 amino acids. The CDR3 loop reads CASSPRFVNTEAFF. For the CDR3, the DNA is TGCGCCAGCAGCCCTCGTTTCGTGAACACTGAAGCTTTCTTT. The full variable domain, in which reference TRBV5-1 and TRBJ1-1 provide the parts outside the CDR3, is KAGVTQTPRYLIKTRGQQVTLSCSPISGHRSVSWYQQTPGQGLQFLFEYFSETQRNKGNFPGRFSGRQFSNSRSEMNVSTLELGDSALYLCASSPRFVNTEAFFGQGTRLTVV.

The rearrangement joins TRBV7-2 to TRBJ2-1; 15 bases align to TRBD2. The CDR3 is 15 amino acids. CDR1 and CDR2 (germline): SGHTA, FQGNSA. The J segment lost 7 bases and the V segment lost 5 bases, leaving 3 bases of the junction unmatched. As DNA, the CDR3 is TGTGCCAGCAGCCTAGGGACTAGCGGGAGGAATGAGCAGTTCTTC. Protein product: CASSLGTSGRNEQFF.

The V and J genes are TRBV12-3 or TRBV12-4 and TRBJ2-5, with D maybe TRBD1 (5 bases). Trimming took off 5 bases at V and 4 bases at J, with 8 bases between the two ends. The CDR3 is made up of 12 amino acids. The DNA for the CDR3 is TGTGCCAGCAGTCCAGGGCGAGAGACCCAGTACTTC. Its translation: CASSPGRETQYF.

V gene TRBV18 combines with J gene TRBJ2-7; TRBD2 aligns across 8 bases. CDR3 length: 15 amino acids. V shed 4 bases and J 2 bases; nucleotides not matched to a gene: 7. CDR1 is KGHSH, CDR2 LQKENI, per germline. CDR3 DNA: TGTGCCAGCTCACATAGGACTAGCCGGCCCTACGAGCAGTACTTC. This encodes CASSHRTSRPYEQYF.

The chain uses TRBV10-3 and TRBJ2-7; 8 bases line up with TRBD1. CDR1 ENHRY and CDR2 SYGVKD come from the germline V gene. The CDR3 is 13 amino acids. Losses at the gene ends were 6 bases for V and 5 bases for J; bases not matched to a gene: 6. The CDR3 DNA reads TGTGCCATCAGCCGGGACAGGAAGGACGAGCAGTACTTC. Protein sequence: CAISRDRKDEQYF.

Note on this clone: Other DNA sequences in this sample translate to the same CDR3. The chain links TRBV19 to TRBJ2-3; D call uncertain. The CDR3 spans 11 residues. The V gene's germline CDR1 is LNHDA and CDR2 SQIVND (reference sequence). V lost 3 bases to trimming and J lost 4 bases, with 2 bases between them. In DNA form, the CDR3 reads TGTGCCAGTAGTATCTCAGATACGCAGTATTTT. Its translation is CASSISDTQYF.

The chain joins TRBV7-9 to TRBJ2-3, with a weak D call TRBD1 (5 bases). CDR3 length: 13 residues. CDR1 and CDR2 (germline): SEHNR, FQNEAQ (reference sequence). V lost 5 bases, J lost 4 bases, and 10 bases lay in between. CDR3 nucleotides: TGTGCCAGCAGCGCGCTAGGGGCAGATACGCAGTATTTT. Amino acids: CASSALGADTQYF.

The chain has TRBV30 and TRBJ2-5; D not resolved. The CDR3 length is 13 residues. CDR1 is GTSNPN, CDR2 SVGIG, per germline (reference sequence). Trimming cost V 3 bases and J 4 bases, with 12 bases left between them. The CDR3 reads CAWSESYLETQYF. CDR3 nucleotide sequence: TGTGCCTGGAGCGAGTCATACCTAGAGACCCAGTACTTC.

This clone was found a few times. V and J are TRBV11-2 and TRBJ2-7; a possible D gene is TRBD1 (5 bases). The CDR3 extends over 13 amino acids. Trimming removed 5 bases at V and 4 bases at J, with 12 bases between. The germline V gene has CDR1 SGHAT and CDR2 FQNNGV. The CDR3 DNA sequence: TGTGCCAGCAGCCCGACAGAAGGTTACGAGCAGTACTTC. Translation: CASSPTEGYEQYF.

The chain joins TRBV28 to TRBJ1-5, with TRBD1 identical over 7 bases. V dropped 2 bases and J dropped 9; count of bases not matched to a gene: 10. CDR3 length equals 15 residues. Germline CDR1 MDHEN, CDR2 SYDVKM. Here the CDR3 reads CASSLGTDRARPQHF. The CDR3, as DNA: TGTGCCAGCAGTTTAGGGACAGACCGGGCGCGGCCCCAGCATTTT. The variable domain in full, completed from reference TRBV28 and TRBJ1-5, reads DVKVTQSSRYLVKRTGEKVFLECVQDMDHENMFWYRQDPGLGLRLIYFSYDVKMKEKGDIPEGYSVSREKKERFSLILESASTNQTSMYLCASSLGTDRARPQHFGDGTRLSIL.

The chain has TRBV5-1 and TRBJ2-5; 8 bases align to TRBD1. Germline CDR1 and CDR2: SGHRS and YFSETQ. V shed 4 bases and J 4 bases; nucleotides not matched to a gene: 15. The CDR3 has 17 residues. The CDR3 here is CASSLGDIGQGGETQYF. The CDR3 region has the DNA TGCGCCAGCAGCCTGGGAGACATAGGACAGGGTGGAGAGACCCAGTACTTC.

This chain joins TRBV3-1 (or the pseudogene TRBV3-2) and TRBJ1-2, with no clear D. The germline V gene has CDR1 LGHDT and CDR2 YNNKEL (reference sequence). Trimming shortened V by 3 bases and J by 2 bases, and 13 bases separated the two germline ends. This CDR3 region has 15 residues. CDR3 loop: CASSHLGRPNYGYTF. The CDR3 nucleotides are TGTGCCAGCAGCCATCTCGGGAGGCCGAACTATGGCTACACCTTC.

This rearrangement joins TRBV9 to TRBJ1-6; possibly TRBD1 for D (5 bases). CDR3 length: 13 amino acids. V shed 3 bases and J shed 10 bases, with 11 bases lying between them. Germline-derived CDR1 and CDR2 are SGDLS and YYNGEE. This chain's CDR3 is CASSDAGYSPLHF. CDR3 DNA sequence: TGTGCCAGCAGCGACGCAGGGTACTCACCCCTCCACTTT.